This T cell receptor beta chain was identified in a study of a mutant IDH1 vaccine in newly diagnosed glioma. About the study: Most patients had radiochemotherapy with temozolomide before enrollment; others had one alone.

Specified time point: week 23, last vaccination. The investigators gave 300 ug of mutant IDH1 20-mer peptide in each vaccine dose, together with topical imiquimod. The germline V and J ends were trimmed by 0 bases and 6 bases, with 12 bases remaining between them. The V gene's germline CDR1 is MGHRA and CDR2 YSYEKL. The CDR3 runs 15 residues. Comment on this clone: The antigen remains undetermined.

TCRdb's table, derived via immunoSEQ multiplex PCR, lists solely in-frame clones and lacks some. The sample has around 11,000 clones, about 91% seen once. The V gene is TRBV4-1, the J gene TRBJ1-5; the D is unclear. This sequence was found in a woman aged 35 to 49 with glioma. Some clones in this sample may be carry-over from other donors' samples. Source: PBMCs, taken from a glioma patient whose treatment included an IDH1 peptide vaccine. In nucleotides, the CDR3 is TGCGCCAGCAGCCAAGATGGCCCAGGCACTCAGCCCCAGCATTTT. As protein: CASSQDGPGTQPQHF.